The 5 T cell receptor beta chains below come from one sample, sequenced in a study of blood T cell repertoires in COVID-19. The protocol was immunoSEQ multiplex PCR, while the TCRdb copy is restricted to in-frame clones and leaves out a portion. The table shows 200,000 to 250,000 clones, with 85% occurring only once. The material sequenced was PBMCs or T cells enriched from blood (not recorded which). Receptors were obtained from a man aged 40-49 years who had recovered from COVID-19.

This clone has only a few counts. The rearrangement uses TRBV10-3 and TRBJ1-2; 10 nucleotides match TRBD1. The junction had 7 bases not matched to a gene; V was cut back by 4 bases and J by 8 bases. The CDR3 runs to 14 residues. Germline V CDR1 and CDR2: ENHRY, SYGVKD. The CDR3 reads CAISARQGARGYTF. Written as DNA, the CDR3 is TGTGCCATCAGTGCTCGACAGGGGGCTCGGGGCTACACCTTC.

The genes are TRBV7-3 and TRBJ2-3; D is unresolved. V dropped 0 bases and J dropped 2 bases, with 12 bases sitting between them. CDR1 SGHTA and CDR2 FQGTGA come from the germline V gene. This CDR3 region has 16 residues. The CDR3: CASSLTSSRPTDTQYF. CDR3 nucleotides: TGTGCCAGCAGCTTAACTAGTAGCAGACCCACAGATACGCAGTATTTT. Full variable domain (missing parts from reference TRBV7-3 and TRBJ2-3): GAGVSQTPSNKVTEKGKYVELRCDPISGHTALYWYRQSLGQGPEFLIYFQGTGAADDSGLPNDRFFAVRPEGSVSTLKIQRTERGDSAVYLCASSLTSSRPTDTQYFGPGTRLTVL.

The rearrangement links TRBV4-3 to TRBJ1-3; the D is unclear. The CDR3 consists of 14 residues. The germline V gene encodes CDR1 LGHNA and CDR2 YSLEER. V gave up 0 bases and J gave up 6 bases, with 9 bases separating them. The CDR3 sequence: CASSQDPKPNTIYF. The CDR3 DNA reads TGCGCCAGCAGCCAAGACCCCAAGCCAAACACCATATATTTT.

This clone was found many times. J is TRBJ2-7 and V is TRBV5-1; possible D gene TRBD1, 5 bases. CDR1 SGHRS and CDR2 YFSETQ come from the germline V gene. The length of the CDR3 is 13 residues. V lost 0 bases to trimming and J lost 7 bases, with 11 bases between them. CDR3 amino acids: CASSLVGSGEQYF. CDR3 nucleotides: TGCGCCAGCAGCTTGGTTGGGTCAGGGGAGCAGTACTTC.

This clone occurred once. The V gene is TRBV7-2, the J gene TRBJ2-5, with 7 positions matching TRBD2. Looked up from germline, CDR1 is SGHTA and CDR2 is FQGNSA. V lost 2 bases, J lost 4 bases, and 7 bases stayed unmatched. The CDR3 loop spans 15 amino acids. Written as DNA, the CDR3 is TGTGCCAGCAGCTTACGGGCGGGAGCCTTAGAGACCCAGTACTTC. Its protein is CASSLRAGALETQYF.